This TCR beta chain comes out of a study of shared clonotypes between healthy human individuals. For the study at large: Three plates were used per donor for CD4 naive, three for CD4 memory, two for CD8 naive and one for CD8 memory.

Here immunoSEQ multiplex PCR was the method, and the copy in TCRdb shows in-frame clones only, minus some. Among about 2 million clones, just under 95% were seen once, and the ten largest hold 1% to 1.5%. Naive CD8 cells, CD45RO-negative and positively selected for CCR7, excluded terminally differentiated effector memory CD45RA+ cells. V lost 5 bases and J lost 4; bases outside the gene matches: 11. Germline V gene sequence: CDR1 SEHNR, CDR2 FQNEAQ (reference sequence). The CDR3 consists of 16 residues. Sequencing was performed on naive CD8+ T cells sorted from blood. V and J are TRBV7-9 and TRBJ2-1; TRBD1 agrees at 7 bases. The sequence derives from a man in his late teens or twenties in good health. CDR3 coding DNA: TGTGCCAGCAGCCCGACGACAGGGCCCCTTTACAATGAGCAGTTCTTC. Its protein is CASSPTTGPLYNEQFF. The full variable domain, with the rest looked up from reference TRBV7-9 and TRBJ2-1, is DTGVSQNPRHKITKRGQNVTFRCDPISEHNRLYWYRQTLGQGPEFLTYFQNEAQLEKSRLLSDRFSAERPKGSFSTLEIQRTEQGDSAMYLCASSPTTGPLYNEQFFGPGTRLTVL.